The entry below gives a single T cell receptor beta chain sequence along with its context. Antigen specificity is unknown. Individuals who donated were healthy Caucasians from Russia aged about 6 to 95. This specimen comes from a study of blood T cells in healthy people across ages. Whole-study findings and limits: Getting older went along with TCR beta diversity per million T cells dropping roughly linearly.

The second PCR ran about 6 to 12 cycles with a sample-barcoded 5' primer and J-beta primers. One entry per CDR3 protein results from TCRdb running MiXCR on the 5' RACE reads. The data hold under 2 million distinct CDR3 sequences, with approximately 32% observed a single time. Germline CDR1 is SGHTA and CDR2 is FQGTGA. V shed 5 bases and J shed 4 bases, with 18 bases lying between them. This CDR3 has 17 amino acids. The origin of this receptor is a woman aged 25 to 39 in good health. This chain links TRBV7-3 with TRBJ2-6, with D uncertain. Sequencing input: blood. CDR3 sequence: CASSPGPSHSGANVLTF. DNA of the CDR3: TGTGCCAGCAGCCCGGGTCCGTCTCATTCGGGGGCCAACGTCCTGACTTTC.